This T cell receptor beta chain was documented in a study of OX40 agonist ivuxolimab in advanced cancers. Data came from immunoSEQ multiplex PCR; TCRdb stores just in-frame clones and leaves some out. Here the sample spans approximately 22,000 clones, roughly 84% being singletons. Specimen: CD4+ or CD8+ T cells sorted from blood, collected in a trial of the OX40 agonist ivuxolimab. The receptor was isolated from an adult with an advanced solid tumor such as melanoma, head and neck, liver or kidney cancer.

The CDR3 coding sequence is TGTGCCACCAGCAGAGATCTACAGGGAGTTCATCGGGAGCTGTTTTTT. Translating gives CATSRDLQGVHRELFF. The rearrangement uses TRBV15 and TRBJ2-2; tentative D call: TRBD1 (6 bases). The CDR3 covers 16 residues. CDR1 LNHNV and CDR2 YYDKDF come from the germline V gene (reference sequence). Trimming removed 0 bases from V and 9 bases from J, with 17 bases in between. Complete variable domain (other parts from reference TRBV15 and TRBJ2-2): DAMVIQNPRYQVTQFGKPVTLSCSQTLNHNVMYWYQQKSSQAPKLLFHYYDKDFNNEADTPDNFQSRRPNTSFCFLDIRSPGLGDTAMYLCATSRDLQGVHRELFFGEGSRLTVL.